What follows are 12 T cell receptor beta chains derived from one specimen sequenced in a study of CD8 T cells in ankylosing spondylitis. For these receptors, no antigen is known. TCRdb processed the 5' RACE reads anew with MiXCR; each CDR3 protein has one entry. The table shows hundreds of thousands of distinct CDR3 sequences, with 12% occurring only once. General study results and limits: In ankylosing spondylitis blood, a motif of about 8 highly homologous TCR beta variants appeared characteristic.

Sequencing input: blood, either unsorted or a sorted T cell fraction (not recorded which). The receptors derive from a male donor with ankylosing spondylitis.

This clonotype has only a few counts. The CDR3 is CASSHRGPDNEQFF. CDR3 in DNA: TGTGCCAGCAGCCATCGAGGGCCTGACAATGAGCAGTTCTTC. V and J are TRBV7-3 and TRBJ2-1, with TRBD2 as a possible D gene (5 bases). The CDR3 is 14 residues long. CDR1 is SGHTA, CDR2 FQGTGA, per germline. V lost 5 bases to trimming and J lost 5 bases, with 13 bases between them. The full variable domain, completed using reference TRBV7-3 and TRBJ2-1, is GAGVSQTPSNKVTEKGKYVELRCDPISGHTALYWYRQSLGQGPEFLIYFQGTGAADDSGLPNDRFFAVRPEGSVSTLKIQRTERGDSAVYLCASSHRGPDNEQFFGPGTRLTVL.

V gene TRBV7-9 combines with J gene TRBJ2-7; TRBD2 aligns across 14 bases. The CDR3 consists of 15 residues. The V and J ends lost 9 bases and 6 bases, in that order; junction bases with no gene match: 10. Germline CDR1 reads SEHNR; CDR2 reads FQNEAQ (reference sequence). Here the CDR3 DNA reads TGTGCCAGGAGCCCCGGACTAGCGGGAGGTCGCGAGCAGTACTTC. Translating it yields CARSPGLAGGREQYF.

This clonotype has just a few counts. The chain has TRBV6-2 or TRBV6-3 and TRBJ1-1, with no clear D. CDR1 and CDR2 (germline): MNHEY, SVGEGT. This CDR3 is built from 13 residues. Trimming left V 7 bases short and J 5 bases short, with 14 bases between. This chain's CDR3 is CASTLLEVTEAFF. The CDR3 nucleotides are TGTGCCAGCACCCTATTGGAAGTTACTGAAGCTTTCTTT.

This chain joins TRBV3-1 and TRBJ2-2; 7 nucleotides agree with TRBD2. Trimming cost V 10 bases and J 7 bases; bases outside gene matches: 18. This CDR3 is 16 amino acids long. Germline V gene data show CDR1 as LGHDT and CDR2 as YNNKEL (reference sequence). The CDR3 sequence: CATKAPSGSLRGELFF. The CDR3 bases are TGTGCCACCAAAGCCCCTAGCGGTTCCCTTCGCGGGGAGCTGTTTTTT.

This clonotype has just a few counts. V usage is TRBV7-8 and J usage is TRBJ2-5; 7 bases map to TRBD1. J lost 2 bases, V lost 1 base, and 7 bases had no gene match. Germline CDR1 SGHVS, CDR2 FQNEAQ. The CDR3 sequence is 16 residues long. This CDR3 reads CASSLDTGTAQETQYF. The CDR3 DNA is TGTGCCAGCAGCTTAGATACCGGGACAGCGCAAGAGACCCAGTACTTC.

In this sample, this clonotype turned up many times. The CDR3 nucleotides read TGTGCCAGCAGCTTAGCCACCGGGGAGCTGTTTTTT. It codes for CASSLATGELFF. The V gene is TRBV7-9, the J gene TRBJ2-2; no clear D. The germline gives CDR1 SEHNR, CDR2 FQNEAQ (reference sequence). The V end lost 0 bases, the J end lost 4 bases, and 0 bases lay between the germline ends. This CDR3 comprises 12 residues.

This clonotype was observed a handful of times. This chain connects TRBV4-2 to TRBJ2-1; D unclear. The germline V and J ends were trimmed by 0 bases and 11 bases, with 17 bases remaining between them. The CDR3 length is 15 residues. Germline CDR1 reads LGHNA; CDR2 reads YNFKEQ. CDR3 coding DNA: TGTGCCAGCAGCCAAGATAGTCGCCGACTCAAGAAGCAGTTCTTC. Its translation: CASSQDSRRLKKQFF.

This clonotype showed up just a few times. The gene calls are TRBV1 and TRBJ2-2. TRBV1 is deemed a pseudogene. The CDR3 runs 15 residues. CDR3 nucleotide sequence: TGCACCAGCAGCCAAGTCCCCGTTTTCACCGGGGAGCTGTTTTTT. Translating gives CTSSQVPVFTGELFF.

A few counts support this clonotype. The chain has TRBV20-1 and TRBJ2-2; D possibly uses TRBD1 or TRBD2 (7 bases each). V was trimmed by 4 bases and J by 6 bases, leaving 15 bases between them. The germline V gene encodes CDR1 DFQATT and CDR2 SNEGSKA (reference sequence). The CDR3 is 14 residues long. This CDR3 is CSATDREGPGELFF. CDR3 in DNA: TGCAGTGCTACCGACAGGGAGGGTCCCGGGGAGCTGTTTTTT.

The chain joins TRBV11-1 to TRBJ1-2; D is ambiguous. The CDR3 is made up of 11 amino acids. V lost 5 bases and J lost 8, with 9 bases in between. The germline V gene encodes CDR1 SGHAT and CDR2 FQDESV (reference sequence). The CDR3 here is CASSSWRGYTF. DNA for the CDR3: TGTGCCAGCAGCAGTTGGAGAGGCTACACCTTC.

This rearrangement joins TRBV19 to TRBJ2-5; 9 nucleotides align to TRBD2. CDR1 is LNHDA, CDR2 SQIVND, per germline (reference sequence). This CDR3 has 15 amino acids. Unmatched junction bases numbered 4, after V lost 0 bases and J lost 5 bases. The chain's CDR3 is CASSIDASGVETQYF. In nucleotides, the CDR3 is TGTGCCAGTAGTATAGATGCTAGCGGGGTTGAGACCCAGTACTTC.

This clonotype has ten or more counts. This CDR3 is CASGQTNTEAFF. The CDR3 DNA follows: TGCGCCAGCGGACAGACGAACACTGAAGCTTTCTTT. V usage is TRBV5-1 and J usage is TRBJ1-1, with D perhaps TRBD1 (6 bases). Germline V gene data show CDR1 as SGHRS and CDR2 as YFSETQ. The CDR3 loop spans 12 amino acids. The V end lost 7 bases, the J end lost 1 base, and 8 bases lay between the germline ends.